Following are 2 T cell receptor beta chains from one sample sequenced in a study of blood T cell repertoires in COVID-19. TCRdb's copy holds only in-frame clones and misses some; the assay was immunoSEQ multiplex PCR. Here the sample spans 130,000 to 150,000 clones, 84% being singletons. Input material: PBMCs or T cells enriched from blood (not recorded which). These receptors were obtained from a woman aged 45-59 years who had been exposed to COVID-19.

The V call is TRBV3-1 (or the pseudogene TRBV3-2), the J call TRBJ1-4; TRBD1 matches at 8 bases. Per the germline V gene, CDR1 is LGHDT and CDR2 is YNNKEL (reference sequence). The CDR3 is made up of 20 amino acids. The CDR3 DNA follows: TGTGTCAACCTCGGAGGGGCGGACAGGGTTAATACGGCAACTAATGAAAAACTGTTTTTT. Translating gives CVNLGGADRVNTATNEKLFF.

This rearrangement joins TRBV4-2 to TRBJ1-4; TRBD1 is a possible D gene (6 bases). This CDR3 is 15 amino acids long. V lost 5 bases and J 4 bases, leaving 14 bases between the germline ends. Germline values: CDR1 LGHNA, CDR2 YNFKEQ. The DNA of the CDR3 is TGTGCCAGCAGCGCCCCGGACAGAGATAATGAAAAACTGTTTTTT. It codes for CASSAPDRDNEKLFF.